A single sample is the source of the 26 T cell receptor beta chains below, sequenced in a study of tumor-infiltrating lymphocytes in primary liver carcinoma. From approximately 0.5 ug of total RNA, TCR beta-specific cDNA was reverse-transcribed using a constant-region primer. What produced the TCR beta libraries was three nested multiplex PCR rounds using slightly modified ARM-PCR. PCR rounds one and two used TRBV1-TRBV30 forward primers with a C-beta reverse primer for around 11 cycles each. TCRdb reprocessed the multiplex PCR reads via MiXCR and lists one record per CDR3 protein. The sample consists of 90,000 to 100,000 distinct CDR3 sequences, more than 60% of them appearing once. For each extraction, RNA and DNA were obtained together from about 19-30 mg of unsorted bulk tissue. The specimen sequenced was liver tumor tissue from sampling region 5. As for subset: tumor region T5, tumor centre. These receptors were collected from a woman aged 55-70 years with primary liver carcinoma and hepatitis B virus infection.

As for this clonotype: One base away lies a much larger clone, so this may be a sequencing read error. This CDR3 is CASSPSRLFYEQYF. CDR3 nucleotides: TGTGCCAGCAGTCCGTCCCGACTTTTCTACGAGCAGTACTTC. V and J are TRBV12-3 or TRBV12-4 and TRBJ2-7; D gene uncertain. CDR3 length: 14 residues. Trimming removed 5 bases from V and 3 bases from J, with 14 bases in between.

With respect to this clonotype: Relative to the germline gene, one junction end is altered; a read error may explain this. The chain employs TRBV6-1 and TRBJ2-7; TRBD2 agrees at 10 bases. The CDR3 length is 15 residues. CDR1 is MNHNS, CDR2 SASEGT, per germline. CDR3 DNA: TGTGGCAGCAGTGTGGGACTAGCGAACTCCTACGAGCAGTACTTC. Encoded protein: CGSSVGLANSYEQYF.

This clonotype was observed a single time. The junction and the germline gene differ at one end; a read error may be behind it. V usage is TRBV7-9 and J usage is TRBJ2-7; 9 nucleotides align to TRBD1. The CDR3 sequence is 14 residues long. Looked up from germline, CDR1 is SEHNR and CDR2 is FQNEAQ (reference sequence). In DNA, the CDR3 is TGTGCCAGCAGTTTAGCGTGGGACAGGGACGAGCAGTACTTC. It specifies CASSLAWDRDEQYF.

As to this clonotype: One end of the junction varies from germline; a read error may be responsible. The CDR3 protein is CAWSRTTGTQANYGSTF. The CDR3 region has the DNA TGTGCCTGGAGTAGAACTACCGGGACGCAAGCTAACTATGGCTCCACCTTC. This chain uses TRBV30 with TRBJ1-2, with D perhaps TRBD1 (5 bases). The length of the CDR3 is 17 residues. Germline CDR1 GTSNPN, CDR2 SVGIG (reference sequence).

This clonotype showed up just a few times. The genes are TRBV28 and TRBJ1-5, with D maybe TRBD1 (6 bases). Germline V gives CDR1 MDHEN, CDR2 SYDVKM. Trimming shortened V by 3 bases and J by 10 bases, and 10 bases separated the two germline ends. This CDR3 region has 12 residues. The CDR3 here is CASSFAQGPQHF. In DNA, the CDR3 is TGTGCCAGCAGTTTCGCACAGGGTCCCCAGCATTTT.

As regards this clonotype: This likely comes from a read error, as the CDR3 has no conserved phenylalanine or tryptophan at its end. This sequence joins TRBV12-3 or TRBV12-4 and TRBJ2-7, with D hard to call. The CDR3 covers 11 residues. In DNA, the CDR3 is TGTGTCAGCAGTTTAGGGCGGGAGCAGTACTCC. Protein product: CVSSLGREQYS.

This clonotype has ten or more counts. This chain joins TRBV29-1 and TRBJ2-7; 10 positions match TRBD2. CDR3 size: 13 residues. The junction had 6 bases not matched to a gene; V was cut back by 4 bases and J by 6 bases. From germline, CDR1 is SQVTM and CDR2 ANQGSEA. This CDR3 reads CSVGGLAGAEQYF. CDR3 DNA: TGCAGCGTTGGGGGGCTAGCGGGAGCCGAGCAGTACTTC.

Points on this clonotype: Since no conserved phenylalanine or tryptophan closes the CDR3, a read error is the likely cause. The V and J genes are TRBV4-1 and TRBJ2-5; D may be TRBD2 (6 bases). This CDR3 has 17 amino acids. Trimming took off 0 bases at V and 5 bases at J, with 19 bases between the two ends. Germline lookup yields CDR1 MGHRA and CDR2 YSYEKL. CDR3 region: CASSQDTWGTGSETQYL. DNA of the CDR3: TGCGCCAGCAGCCAAGATACTTGGGGTACCGGGAGTGAGACCCAGTACCTC.

For this clonotype: This may come from a read error, since a much larger clone is one base off. The chain couples TRBV30 to TRBJ2-7, with 9 bases aligning to TRBD1. The CDR3 is made up of 12 amino acids. The germline CDR1 and CDR2 sequences are GTSNPN and SVGIG (reference sequence). This CDR3 is CTWSFPGQGQYF. DNA of the CDR3: TGTACCTGGAGCTTCCCGGGACAGGGCCAGTACTTC.

The gene calls are TRBV19 and TRBJ2-7, with unresolved D. CDR1 and CDR2 from the germline V gene are LNHDA and SQIVND (reference sequence). V lost 4 bases to trimming and J lost 9 bases, with 10 bases between them. The length of the CDR3 is 11 residues. As DNA, the CDR3 is TGTGCCAGTAGTAACGGTGATAGGCAGTACTTC. Translating it yields CASSNGDRQYF.

This clonotype was detected once. A read error may explain this, as a much larger clone is one base away. This rearrangement joins TRBV5-1 to TRBJ2-7; either TRBD1 or TRBD2 may fit D (5 bases each). There are 14 residues in the CDR3. Germline V CDR1 and CDR2: SGHRS, YFSETQ. The CDR3 here is CASSLAGQNYVQYF. DNA of the CDR3: TGCGCCAGCAGCTTGGCGGGGCAGAACTACGTGCAGTACTTC. The full variable domain, rest sourced from reference TRBV5-1 and TRBJ2-7, is KAGVTQTPRYLIKTRGQQVTLSCSPISGHRSVSWYQQTPGQGLQFLFEYFSETQRNKGNFPGRFSGRQFSNSRSEMNVSTLELGDSALYLCASSLAGQNYVQYFGPGTRLTVT.

With regard to this clonotype: No conserved phenylalanine or tryptophan ends this CDR3, so it is likely a read error. This sequence joins TRBV29-1 and TRBJ2-5; 10 bases line up with TRBD2. Per the germline V gene, CDR1 is SQVTM and CDR2 is ANQGSEA. The V and J ends lost 7 bases and 4 bases, in that order; junction bases with no gene match: 6. This CDR3 comprises 13 residues. The CDR3 loop is CSAASGSGETQYI. CDR3 DNA sequence: TGCAGCGCTGCTAGCGGGAGTGGAGAGACCCAGTACATC.

Note on this clonotype: Given the absence of the conserved phenylalanine or tryptophan at the CDR3 end, a read error is likely. V gene TRBV29-1 combines with J gene TRBJ2-6, with 9 bases lining up with TRBD1. The CDR3 loop spans 14 amino acids. CDR1 and CDR2 from the germline V gene are SQVTM and ANQGSEA. The CDR3 reads CSASRDREADVLTY. The CDR3 region has the DNA TGCAGCGCTAGCCGGGACAGGGAGGCCGACGTCCTGACTTAC.

In the case of this clonotype: A read error may produce the germline difference seen at one junction end. The genes are TRBV11-2 and TRBJ2-3; the match to TRBD2 covers 8 bases. Germline CDR1 and CDR2: SGHAT and FQNNGV. This CDR3 spans 15 amino acids. CDR3 region: CASRGVAGSTDAQYF. The CDR3 DNA is TGTGCCAGCAGGGGGGTAGCGGGATCCACAGATGCGCAGTATTTT.

This clonotype has only one observation. It may be a read error: a sequence one base away is much more abundant. V and J are TRBV20-1 and TRBJ2-1; D possibly matches TRBD1 or TRBD2 (6 bases each). V was pared by 8 bases and J by 8 bases, with 16 bases between. Germline V gives CDR1 DFQATT, CDR2 SNEGSKA (reference sequence). CDR3 length equals 12 residues. The chain's CDR3 is CSTVLGGHEQFF. The DNA of the CDR3 is TGCAGTACTGTCCTCGGGGGCCATGAGCAGTTCTTC.

In the case of this clonotype: One base away lies a much larger clone, so this may be a sequencing read error. The chain employs TRBV5-1 and TRBJ1-1; no firm D call. The CDR3 extends over 13 amino acids. From germline, CDR1 is SGHRS and CDR2 YFSETQ. CDR3 nucleotides: TGCACCAGCAGCTTGCGGGGAAACACTGAAGCTTTCTTT. Translating it yields CTSSLRGNTEAFF.

With regard to this clonotype: The junction differs from germline at one of its ends, possibly a read error. The V gene is TRBV11-3, the J gene TRBJ2-1; the match to TRBD2 covers 7 bases. Looked up from germline, CDR1 is SGHNT and CDR2 is YENEEA. The CDR3 sequence is 17 residues long. The CDR3 sequence: CASSLGRGEWGVDGQLF. The DNA of the CDR3 is TGTGCCAGTAGCTTAGGTCGGGGGGAGTGGGGTGTCGATGGGCAGCTCTTC. The full variable domain, in which reference TRBV11-3 and TRBJ2-1 provide the parts outside the CDR3, is EAGVVQSPRYKIIEKKQPVAFWCNPISGHNTLYWYLQNLGQGPELLIRYENEEAVDDSQLPKDRFSAERLKGVDSTLKIQPAELGDSAVYLCASSLGRGEWGVDGQLFGPGTRLTVL.

With regard to this clonotype: A read error is possible here, since a much larger clone lies one base away. The V gene is TRBV5-1, the J gene TRBJ1-6; 8 bases agree with TRBD1. Germline lookup yields CDR1 SGHRS and CDR2 YFSETQ. J was trimmed by 6 bases and V by 9 bases; bases with no gene match: 14. This CDR3 is built from 16 residues. The CDR3 DNA sequence: TGCGCCAACAGTCAAGACAGGGGTAGGAGTAATTCACCCCTCCACTTT. Encoded protein: CANSQDRGRSNSPLHF.

This clonotype was counted at least ten times. The rearrangement links TRBV12-3 or TRBV12-4 to TRBJ1-2; no definite D call. The length of the CDR3 is 13 residues. Trimming took 3 bases from V and 8 from J, leaving 13 bases between them. CDR3 sequence reads: CASSLGYVPGYTF. The CDR3 coding sequence is TGTGCCAGCAGTTTGGGCTACGTCCCGGGCTACACCTTC.

This rearrangement joins TRBV20-1 to TRBJ2-1, with 9 bases aligning to TRBD1. The junction had 17 bases not matched to a gene; V was cut back by 7 bases and J by 4 bases. Per germline, CDR1 DFQATT and CDR2 SNEGSKA (reference sequence). The CDR3 loop spans 17 amino acids. CDR3 DNA sequence: TGCAGTGTTCCGGGACAGGGATTGGGAGGGTCGTACAATGAGCAGTTCTTC. It translates to CSVPGQGLGGSYNEQFF.

Turning to this clonotype: Germline and junction disagree at one end, which may indicate a read error. The chain couples TRBV6-5 to TRBJ2-3, with D hard to call. The germline CDR1 and CDR2 sequences are MNHEY and SVGAGI. The CDR3 has 16 residues. This CDR3 reads CVSSYSGWLSTDTQYF. For the CDR3, the DNA is TGCGTCAGCAGTTACTCCGGTTGGTTGAGCACAGATACGCAGTATTTT.

Details on this clonotype: A much larger clone differs by one base, so this may be a read error. This sequence joins TRBV14 and TRBJ2-1; D possibly corresponds to TRBD2 (6 bases). This CDR3 is built from 14 residues. In germline, CDR1 is SGHDN, CDR2 FVKESK. The CDR3 spells CASSQETSYNEQLF. CDR3 nucleotides: TGTGCCAGCAGCCAAGAAACTAGCTACAATGAGCAGCTCTTC.

This clonotype appeared once. The junction departs from germline at one end; a sequencing error may be responsible. The chain links TRBV6-1 to TRBJ2-6; D gene unclear. The CDR3 contains 17 residues. Germline V gene data show CDR1 as MNHNS and CDR2 as SASEGT. The CDR3 DNA sequence: TGTGCCAGCAGTGATCACCCAACATTCTCTAGGGCCAACATCCTGACTTTC. This gives the protein CASSDHPTFSRANILTF.

This clonotype was counted only a few times. A junction boundary mismatches the germline segment, possibly from a read error. The V and J genes are TRBV6-6 and TRBJ1-5, with 7 bases fitting TRBD1. The CDR3 consists of 15 residues. Germline V gene sequence: CDR1 MNHNY, CDR2 SVGAGI (reference sequence). CDR3 residues: CVSSPTGVSNQPQHF. DNA of the CDR3: TGTGTCAGCAGTCCTACAGGGGTTAGCAATCAGCCCCAGCATTTT.

Remarks on this clonotype: An end of the junction does not agree with germline; a read error may underlie this. The rearrangement joins TRBV4-2 to TRBJ1-3, with 7 bases that match TRBD1. The CDR3 is 15 amino acids. The V gene's germline CDR1 is LGHNA and CDR2 YNFKEQ. The CDR3 bases are TGTGCCAGCAGCCAATGGGGACAGTCTGGAAACACCATATATTTC. This translates into CASSQWGQSGNTIYF.

To note about this clonotype: A junction boundary mismatches the germline segment, possibly from a read error. The V call is TRBV11-2, the J call TRBJ2-7, with no clear D. This CDR3 region has 13 residues. Germline V gene sequence: CDR1 SGHAT, CDR2 FQNNGV. The CDR3 nucleotides read TGCGCCAGCAGCTTCATGAGTCGGTACGAGCAGTACTTC. Protein product: CASSFMSRYEQYF.